This TCR beta chain was sequenced during a study of cytomegalovirus exposure and HLA in healthy donors. V shed 7 bases and J 6 bases; nucleotides not matched to a gene: 5. Germline V gene data show CDR1 as MGHDK and CDR2 as SYGVNS. This CDR3 has 13 amino acids. A remark on this clone: The antigen remains undetermined.

Study outcomes and limitations: In a later analysis, productive TCRs from donors in an Asian-associated ancestry cluster reportedly carried fewer N-insertions than the cohort mean. Testing in vitro showed a few CMV-associated chains specific for CMV antigens. Researchers left out some V segments, among them TRBV6-2 and TRBV6-3, as indistinguishable. Among TCR beta chains, those listed as cytomegalovirus-associated numbered 164.

PCR was performed using 60 Vbeta and 13 Jbeta primers. TCRdb keeps only in-frame clones here, not all; method: immunoSEQ multiplex PCR. This sample has more than 150,000 clones, with more than 75% found just once. The J gene is TRBJ1-4, the V gene TRBV25-1; 7 positions agree with TRBD1. The sample consisted of PBMCs. The TCR sequence derives from a woman in her 30s in good health and CMV-seropositive. CDR3 loop: CASTPGTDEKLFF. DNA for the CDR3: TGTGCCAGCACCCCCGGGACAGATGAAAAACTGTTTTTT.